This T cell receptor beta chain was retrieved from a study of cytomegalovirus exposure and HLA in healthy donors. Study-wide points: Later, an analysis showed that TCR beta chains associated with HLA were more clonally expanded than others that were equally common.

As concerns this clone: The antigen is not known.

PCR involved 60 Vbeta and 13 Jbeta primers. Sequencing was performed with immunoSEQ multiplex PCR; in TCRdb, only in-frame clones are kept and a portion is missing. There are some 120,000 clones in the sample; approximately 80% occur only once, and 7% to 9.5% lies in the top ten. The specimen sequenced was PBMCs. This clonotype originated in a man aged 25-45 years in good health and CMV-seropositive.

The CDR3 loop reads CASSITGGATEAFF. In DNA form, the CDR3 reads TGCGCCAGCAGCATAACAGGGGGTGCCACTGAAGCTTTCTTT. The chain has TRBV5-1 and TRBJ1-1; 8 bases line up with TRBD1. This CDR3 spans 14 amino acids. CDR1 is SGHRS, CDR2 YFSETQ, per germline. The junction had 6 bases not matched to a gene; V was cut back by 4 bases and J by 4 bases.